A single sample gave rise to the 21 T cell receptor beta chains below, sequenced in a study of blood T cell repertoires in COVID-19. TCRdb keeps only in-frame clones here, not all; method: immunoSEQ multiplex PCR. The data contain about 89,000 clones, roughly 90% of them singletons. The sequenced material came from peripheral blood. The source is a male donor with acute or convalescent COVID-19.

This clone was seen only once. The gene calls are TRBV6-2 or TRBV6-3 and TRBJ2-1; TRBD2 matches 12 bases. The CDR3 runs to 17 residues. The germline CDR1 and CDR2 sequences are MNHEY and SVGEGT. The V and J ends lost 0 bases and 5 bases, in that order; junction bases with no gene match: 5. Written as DNA, the CDR3 is TGTGCCAGCAGTTACTCGTCTAGCGGGGGGGCCGACAATGAGCAGTTCTTC. Translation: CASSYSSSGGADNEQFF.

V is TRBV6-5 and J is TRBJ2-1; a possible D gene is TRBD1 (6 bases). V dropped 6 bases and J dropped 4 bases, with 10 bases sitting between them. This CDR3 is 13 amino acids long. Germline loops: CDR1 MNHEY, CDR2 SVGAGI. The CDR3, as DNA: TGTGCCAGCAGAACCGACAGGTACAATGAGCAGTTCTTC. Its protein is CASRTDRYNEQFF.

The chain joins TRBV19 to TRBJ2-4; tentative D call: TRBD2 (6 bases). CDR1 is LNHDA, CDR2 SQIVND, per germline (reference sequence). The CDR3 covers 15 residues. Deletions cut 3 bases from V and 0 bases from J, with 9 bases between. The CDR3 loop reads CASSMGGEAKNIQYF. The CDR3 coding sequence is TGTGCCAGTAGTATGGGGGGAGAAGCCAAAAACATTCAGTACTTC. The variable domain in full, with the rest retrieved from reference TRBV19 and TRBJ2-4, is DGGITQSPKYLFRKEGQNVTLSCEQNLNHDAMYWYRQDPGQGLRLIYYSQIVNDFQKGDIAEGYSVSREKKESFPLTVTSAQKNPTAFYLCASSMGGEAKNIQYFGAGTRLSVL.

The chain couples TRBV5-1 to TRBJ2-3; possibly TRBD2 for D (6 bases). CDR1 and CDR2 from the germline V gene are SGHRS and YFSETQ. V gave up 4 bases and J gave up 0 bases, with 15 bases separating them. The CDR3 sequence is 16 residues long. The DNA of the CDR3 is TGCGCCAGCAGCCCAACGGGACTCCCTAGCACAGATACGCAGTATTTT. This codes for CASSPTGLPSTDTQYF.

This chain joins TRBV19 and TRBJ1-1, with a weak D call TRBD1 (5 bases). The CDR3 length is 18 residues. Trimming stripped 1 base from V and 1 base from J, with 19 bases between. Germline-derived CDR1 and CDR2 are LNHDA and SQIVND (reference sequence). Here the CDR3 reads CASSIGLSVAGWNTEAFF. The DNA for the CDR3 is TGTGCCAGTAGTATAGGTTTGTCGGTGGCAGGGTGGAACACTGAAGCTTTCTTT. Complete variable domain (other parts from reference TRBV19 and TRBJ1-1): DGGITQSPKYLFRKEGQNVTLSCEQNLNHDAMYWYRQDPGQGLRLIYYSQIVNDFQKGDIAEGYSVSREKKESFPLTVTSAQKNPTAFYLCASSIGLSVAGWNTEAFFGQGTRLTVV.

This rearrangement joins TRBV7-8 to TRBJ2-2; 7 nucleotides agree with TRBD2. This CDR3 region has 16 residues. Looked up from germline, CDR1 is SGHVS and CDR2 is FQNEAQ. With 3 bases clipped from V and 6 bases from J, the junction kept 10 bases outside the gene matches. This CDR3 is CASSFGLDPSAGELFF. CDR3 sequence (DNA): TGTGCCAGCAGCTTTGGACTAGACCCATCCGCCGGGGAGCTGTTTTTT.

This chain connects TRBV15 to TRBJ2-1; 7 nucleotides align to TRBD2. The CDR3 totals 15 residues. Germline V gene lookup returns CDR1 LNHNV and CDR2 YYDKDF (reference sequence). The junction had 9 bases not matched to a gene; V was cut back by 3 bases and J by 7 bases. CDR3 region: CATSSRDYATNEQFF. The CDR3 DNA reads as TGTGCCACCAGCAGCCGGGACTACGCTACTAATGAGCAGTTCTTC.

V gene TRBV9 combines with J gene TRBJ1-1; D gene unclear. CDR1 is SGDLS and CDR2 is YYNGEE in the germline V gene. The length of the CDR3 is 12 residues. The ends were cut back, 0 bases at V and 7 bases at J, with 7 bases in the middle. The CDR3 DNA reads as TGTGCCAGCAGCGTAGTAGGAGGTGAAGCTTTCTTT. It yields the protein CASSVVGGEAFF.

The count of this clone is one. The gene calls are TRBV11-2 and TRBJ1-4, with 8 positions matching TRBD1. This CDR3 has 18 residues. V was pared by 2 bases and J by 2 bases, with 10 bases of the junction left unmatched. Germline CDR1 is SGHAT and CDR2 is FQNNGV. CDR3: CASSLLVRGRGTNEKLFF. The CDR3, as DNA: TGTGCCAGCAGCTTACTTGTCAGGGGGCGGGGGACTAATGAAAAACTGTTTTTT.

The gene calls are TRBV30 and TRBJ1-1; D not resolved. This CDR3 is 12 amino acids long. Germline V gives CDR1 GTSNPN, CDR2 SVGIG (reference sequence). Between the trimmed V and J ends, which lost 3 bases and 6 bases, there was a span of 11 bases. The CDR3 DNA is TGTGCCTGGAGGTCCGCAGGCCCTGAAGCTTTCTTT. This sequence encodes CAWRSAGPEAFF.

The CDR3 reads CASSPARDRNTDTQYF. CDR3 nucleotides: TGTGCCAGCAGTCCCGCCCGGGACAGAAACACAGATACGCAGTATTTT. The chain uses TRBV6-2 or TRBV6-3 and TRBJ2-3, with 7 bases that match TRBD1. The CDR3 sequence is 16 residues long. V gave up 5 bases and J gave up 2 bases; unmatched junction bases: 10. CDR1 is MNHEY, CDR2 SVGEGT, per germline.

This clone was found a few times. The rearrangement uses TRBV3-1 (or the pseudogene TRBV3-2) and TRBJ2-1; D perhaps matches TRBD2 (7 bases). The CDR3 is 14 amino acids. V was clipped by 3 bases and J by 5 bases, with 11 bases between them. Germline-derived CDR1 and CDR2 are LGHDT and YNNKEL (reference sequence). Here the CDR3 DNA reads TGTGCCAGCAGCCAGAGGGGGGGAAACAATGAGCAGTTCTTC. Amino acids: CASSQRGGNNEQFF.

The chain recombines TRBV7-6 with TRBJ2-2; no clear D gene. CDR1 is SGHVS and CDR2 is FNYEAQ in the germline V gene. The CDR3 sequence is 16 residues long. Trimming pared 1 base from V and 1 base from J, leaving 10 bases between. CDR3 residues: CASSLEIPLNTGELFF. CDR3 bases: TGTGCCAGCAGCTTAGAAATTCCATTGAACACCGGGGAGCTGTTTTTT. Variable domain in full (rest from reference TRBV7-6 and TRBJ2-2): GAGVSQSPRYKVTKRGQDVALRCDPISGHVSLYWYRQALGQGPEFLTYFNYEAQQDKSGLPNDRFSAERPEGSISTLTIQRTEQRDSAMYRCASSLEIPLNTGELFFGEGSRLTVL.

DNA of the CDR3: TGTGCCAGCAGTTTGACTAGCGGGGGGAGCTCCTACGAGCAGTACTTC. It codes for CASSLTSGGSSYEQYF. The rearrangement links TRBV2 to TRBJ2-7, with 13 bases identical to TRBD2. Germline V gives CDR1 SNHLY, CDR2 FYNNEI. After removal of 5 bases from V and 0 bases from J, the junction contained 4 bases not matched to a gene. The CDR3 consists of 16 residues.

The chain is built from TRBV30 and TRBJ2-7, with D unresolved. Trimming left V 4 bases short and J 5 bases short, with 21 bases between. This CDR3 is 15 amino acids long. Germline V gene data show CDR1 as GTSNPN and CDR2 as SVGIG (reference sequence). The CDR3 coding sequence is TGTGCCTGGAAACCCAGTGGTGGCATATTCCACGAGCAGTACTTC. It codes for CAWKPSGGIFHEQYF.

The rearrangement joins TRBV4-2 to TRBJ2-2; D might be TRBD2 (6 bases). The CDR3 length is 17 residues. Germline loops: CDR1 LGHNA, CDR2 YNFKEQ. V was clipped by 0 bases and J by 7 bases, with 18 bases between them. CDR3 coding DNA: TGTGCCAGCAGCCAAGAAGCGGCGGGACTCGCAAGCGGGGAGCTGTTTTTT. Protein sequence: CASSQEAAGLASGELFF.

V and J are TRBV27 and TRBJ1-1, with a weak D call TRBD1 (5 bases). The CDR3 loop spans 17 amino acids. The V end lost 5 bases, the J end lost 1 base, and 20 bases lay between the germline ends. Germline CDR1 and CDR2: MNHEY and SMNVEV (reference sequence). The CDR3 region is CASSPGGVERRNTEAFF. CDR3 coding DNA: TGTGCCAGCAGTCCCGGGGGGGTAGAGAGGAGGAACACTGAAGCTTTCTTT.

The chain has TRBV5-6 and TRBJ1-6, with 12 bases matching TRBD1. The junction had 4 bases not matched to a gene; V was cut back by 1 base and J by 8 bases. Germline CDR1 and CDR2: SGHDT and YYEEEE. CDR3 length equals 16 residues. The CDR3 DNA reads TGTGCCAGCAGCTTGATCGGGACAGGGGGCGATTCACCCCTCCACTTT. This sequence encodes CASSLIGTGGDSPLHF.

The V call is TRBV6-5, the J call TRBJ1-1, with D hard to call. This CDR3 region has 14 residues. The V and J ends lost 2 bases and 0 bases respectively, with 7 bases between them. CDR1 is MNHEY and CDR2 is SVGAGI in the germline V gene. The CDR3: CASSYGVLNTEAFF. CDR3 bases: TGTGCCAGCAGTTACGGAGTTTTGAACACTGAAGCTTTCTTT.

This clone has only a few counts. This chain uses TRBV19 with TRBJ1-5, with D possibly matching TRBD1 (5 bases). V was shortened by 2 bases and J by 4 bases, with 9 bases between the two germline ends. Germline V gene sequence: CDR1 LNHDA, CDR2 SQIVND (reference sequence). There are 14 residues in the CDR3. Written as DNA, the CDR3 is TGTGCCAGTAGTATAAGTGGGGGGAATCAGCCCCAGCATTTT. Amino acids: CASSISGGNQPQHF.

The J gene is TRBJ1-4, the V gene TRBV19; 8 bases are a match to TRBD1. The CDR3 covers 15 residues. V lost 10 bases to trimming and J lost 2 bases; unmatched junction nucleotides: 9. The germline V gene has CDR1 LNHDA and CDR2 SQIVND (reference sequence). In DNA form, the CDR3 reads TGTGCCACTACAACGAGGACAGGGACTAATGAAAAACTGTTTTTT. Protein: CATTTRTGTNEKLFF.